A selection of T cell receptor beta chains follows, all from one sample in a study of early T cells in non-severe SARS-CoV-2 infection. TCRdb used MiXCR to reprocess the 5' RACE reads, holding one entry per CDR3 protein. The sample lists tens of thousands of distinct CDR3 sequences; roughly 12% were seen once. Input material: whole blood. The receptors were gathered from an adult who was a healthcare worker with PCR-confirmed SARS-CoV-2 infection or an uninfected control (not recorded which). Each CDR3 is given with its conserved first and last residue. A D gene is named only where the DNA matches it firmly. The listing skips clone size in some rows; elsewhere it reads once, few, many or a size class.

cdr3_aa	cdr3_nt	clone_size	v_call	j_call	d_call
CSVELGASETQYF	TGCAGCGTTGAATTGGGGGCATCTGAGACCCAGTACTTC	many	TRBV29-1	TRBJ2-5	NA
CASSLAVVGQWEQFF	TGTGCCAGCAGCCTAGCCGTGGTCGGTCAATGGGAGCAGTTCTTC	NA	TRBV7-2	TRBJ2-1	NA
CASSNGGTYNEQFF	TGTGCCAGTAGTAATGGGGGAACCTACAATGAGCAGTTCTTC	few	TRBV19	TRBJ2-1	NA
CASSDPPGSGGPSYTGELFF	TGCGCCAGCAGTGATCCTCCGGGGAGCGGGGGCCCTTCTTACACCGGGGAGCTGTTTTTT	NA	TRBV10-2	TRBJ2-2	TRBD2
CASSEGRGLIRYTF	TGTGCCAGCAGTGAAGGAAGAGGACTGATCCGCTACACCTTC	NA	TRBV6-1	TRBJ1-2	NA
CASTAKESGGNTIYF	TGTGCCAGCACCGCCAAGGAAAGCGGTGGAAACACCATATATTTT	NA	TRBV6-1	TRBJ1-3	NA
CASSTLTRRENIQYF	TGTGCCAGTAGTACCCTGACTAGGAGGGAAAACATTCAGTACTTC	few	TRBV19	TRBJ2-4	NA
CATSGGLAGERIQYF	TGTGCCACCAGCGGGGGACTAGCGGGAGAGCGGATTCAGTACTTC	few	TRBV15	TRBJ2-4	TRBD2
CASSPLDTNARFF	TGTGCCAGCAGCCCGTTGGATACTAACGCTCGGTTCTTC	NA	TRBV11-3	TRBJ2-1	NA
CASSQDREGFSGNTIYF	TGTGCCAGCAGCCAAGATCGAGAGGGCTTCTCTGGAAACACCATATATTTT	NA	TRBV4-2	TRBJ1-3	NA
CASWTPPGTGGSGYTF	TGTGCCAGCTGGACCCCCCCGGGGACAGGGGGCTCTGGCTACACCTTC	NA	TRBV3-1	TRBJ1-2	TRBD1
CASSLSPVGRTGYTF	TGTGCCAGCAGCTTAAGCCCCGTGGGCAGGACGGGCTACACCTTC	NA	TRBV11-2	TRBJ1-2	NA
CASSESGGPRETQYF	TGCGCCAGCAGTGAGAGCGGGGGGCCCCGGGAGACCCAGTACTTC	few	TRBV10-2	TRBJ2-5	TRBD2
CSAAKYGSDTEAFF	TGCAGCGCCGCAAAGTACGGGAGCGACACTGAAGCTTTCTTT	NA	TRBV29-1	TRBJ1-1	NA
CASSPGSGELFF	TGTGCCAGCAGCCCTGGTTCCGGGGAGCTGTTTTTT	NA	TRBV11-2	TRBJ2-2	NA
CSARLGQYNSPLHF	TGCAGTGCCCGACTGGGACAATATAATTCACCCCTCCACTTT	many	TRBV20-1	TRBJ1-6	NA
CASSDRDRGRIDTQYF	TGCGCCAGCAGTGACCGGGACAGGGGGCGAATAGATACGCAGTATTTT	many	TRBV10-1	TRBJ2-3	TRBD1
CSCGGFRTDTQYF	TGCAGCTGTGGGGGGTTCAGGACAGATACGCAGTATTTT	NA	TRBV29-1	TRBJ2-3	NA
CATSDGDSTEAFF	TGTGCCACCAGTGATGGGGACAGCACTGAAGCTTTCTTT	NA	TRBV24-1	TRBJ1-1	TRBD1
CASSLARGRSSYEQYF	TGCGCCAGCAGCTTGGCCAGAGGACGGAGCTCCTACGAGCAGTACTTC	NA	TRBV5-1	TRBJ2-7	NA
CASSSTGLAAYNEQFF	TGTGCCAGCAGCTCAACAGGACTAGCAGCTTACAATGAGCAGTTCTTC	NA	TRBV7-9	TRBJ2-1	TRBD2
CASSPTSGVKYF	TGTGCCAGCAGCCCGACTAGCGGGGTTAAATACTTC	many	TRBV11-2	TRBJ2-5	TRBD2
CSARDLGGPTDTQYF	TGCAGTGCTAGAGATCTCGGGGGACCCACAGATACGCAGTATTTT	few	TRBV20-1	TRBJ2-3	NA
CASSLSTHEQFF	TGTGCCAGCAGTCTGTCCACCCATGAGCAGTTCTTC	few	TRBV7-2	TRBJ2-1	NA
CASSRQADANYGYTF	TGTGCCAGCAGTCGACAGGCCGACGCTAACTATGGCTACACCTTC	few	TRBV12-3/TRBV12-4	TRBJ1-2	NA
CASSKLACRGADTQYF	TGTGCCAGCAGCAAATTAGCATGCAGGGGCGCAGATACGCAGTATTTT	few	TRBV21-1	TRBJ2-3	NA
CAWSVIGNNEAFF	TGTGCCTGGAGTGTAATAGGTAACAATGAAGCTTTCTTT	many	TRBV30	TRBJ1-1	NA
CASSFSRSTDTQYF	TGTGCCAGCAGTTTTAGTCGGAGCACAGATACGCAGTATTTT	many	TRBV7-9	TRBJ2-3	NA
CASSGLRRDRYDQPQHF	TGTGCCAGCAGTGGTTTAAGGCGGGACAGGTACGATCAGCCCCAGCATTTT	many	TRBV25-1	TRBJ1-5	TRBD1
CASGWGQGGEQYF	TGTGCCAGTGGATGGGGACAGGGAGGAGAGCAGTACTTC	NA	TRBV19	TRBJ2-7	TRBD1
CASSLLGSLEGTDTQYF	TGTGCCAGCTCTCTTCTAGGCAGCCTAGAAGGAACAGATACGCAGTATTTT	many	TRBV18	TRBJ2-3	NA
CASGQVETQYF	TGTGCCAGCGGCCAGGTTGAGACCCAGTACTTC	few	TRBV7-9	TRBJ2-5	NA
CASTCFDCQETQYF	TGTGCCAGCACGTGCTTCGACTGTCAGGAGACCCAGTACTTC	NA	TRBV25-1	TRBJ2-5	NA
CASSSGLAGSSSYNEQFF	TGTGCCAGCAGCTCGGGACTAGCGGGTTCGAGCTCCTACAATGAGCAGTTCTTC	few	TRBV7-8	TRBJ2-1	TRBD2
CASNTGGSYNEQFF	TGTGCCAGCAATACTGGGGGCTCCTACAATGAGCAGTTCTTC	few	TRBV6-6	TRBJ2-1	NA
CASSLGDRGAETQYF	TGTGCCAGCAGTTTAGGGGACAGGGGAGCCGAGACCCAGTACTTC	NA	TRBV12-3/TRBV12-4	TRBJ2-5	TRBD1
CSAPLPSSRNEQFF	TGCAGTGCTCCCCTTCCTAGTAGCCGTAATGAGCAGTTCTTC	NA	TRBV20-1	TRBJ2-1	NA
CASSLEFMNTEAFF	TGTGCCAGCAGCTTGGAGTTCATGAACACTGAAGCTTTCTTT	NA	TRBV7-2	TRBJ1-1	NA
CSVLEPGHSSYEQYF	TGCAGCGTTCTTGAACCGGGACATAGCTCCTACGAGCAGTACTTC	many	TRBV29-1	TRBJ2-7	NA
CASALGGEDTQYF	TGTGCCAGCGCTCTGGGGGGGGAAGATACGCAGTATTTT	NA	TRBV7-9	TRBJ2-3	TRBD2
CASSTDPGRLSNTEAFF	TGTGCCAGCAGCACCGACCCGGGCCGTCTTTCGAACACTGAAGCTTTCTTT	NA	TRBV7-9	TRBJ1-1	NA
CASHLGGAGELFF	TGTGCCAGCCACCTTGGGGGCGCCGGGGAGCTGTTTTTT	many	TRBV19	TRBJ2-2	NA
CASSDRGQTYEQYF	TGTGCCAGTAGTGATCGGGGACAGACCTACGAGCAGTACTTC	NA	TRBV19	TRBJ2-7	TRBD1
CATGTMYF	TGCGCCACCGGGACGATGTACTTC	NA	TRBV10-2	TRBJ2-7	NA
CASSSSDGGVEQFF	TGTGCCAGCAGCTCTTCGGACGGCGGAGTTGAGCAGTTCTTC	NA	TRBV11-2	TRBJ2-1	NA
CASSMTGGAFPYEQYF	TGTGCCAGCAGTATGACAGGGGGCGCGTTCCCCTACGAGCAGTACTTC	many	TRBV12-3/TRBV12-4	TRBJ2-7	TRBD1
CASSLFVANEQFF	TGTGCCAGCAGCTTGTTCGTAGCGAATGAGCAGTTCTTC	NA	TRBV5-5	TRBJ2-1	NA
CATSDPGTGWYEQYF	TGTGCCACCAGTGATCCGGGGACAGGGTGGTACGAGCAGTACTTC	NA	TRBV24-1	TRBJ2-7	TRBD1
CASRHDTDTQYF	TGTGCCAGCAGGCACGACACAGATACGCAGTATTTT	few	TRBV7-2	TRBJ2-3	NA
CASSLSSPGWEAYEQYF	TGTGCCAGCAGTTTATCATCCCCGGGGTGGGAGGCCTACGAGCAGTACTTC	many	TRBV27	TRBJ2-7	NA
CASSASPGQGAVWQYF	TGTGCCAGCAGCGCCTCCCCGGGACAGGGGGCAGTGTGGCAGTACTTC	NA	TRBV7-8	TRBJ2-7	TRBD1
CASSDRTGGGNSPLHF	TGTGCCAGCAGTGATAGGACAGGGGGCGGTAATTCACCCCTCCACTTT	few	TRBV6-1	TRBJ1-6	TRBD1
CATARWEAGGEQYF	TGTGCCACGGCCCGATGGGAGGCGGGAGGCGAGCAGTACTTC	many	TRBV6-1	TRBJ2-7	TRBD2
CASSVQSEGVTIYF	TGTGCCAGCAGCGTGCAGTCCGAAGGGGTAACCATATATTTT	many	TRBV9	TRBJ1-3	NA
CSVERIKGANVLTF	TGCAGCGTGGAACGAATAAAGGGGGCCAACGTCCTGACTTTC	NA	TRBV29-1	TRBJ2-6	NA
CASSVYSGGTYEQYF	TGTGCCAGCAGCGTTTATAGCGGGGGTACCTACGAGCAGTACTTC	NA	TRBV4-2	TRBJ2-7	TRBD2